A selection of T cell receptor beta chains follows, all from one sample in a study of identical twins. TCRdb re-called the 5' RACE reads through MiXCR, storing one row per CDR3 protein. The data contain some 900,000 distinct CDR3 sequences, about 12% of them singletons. The same sample was also studied in work on yellow fever vaccine responses in identical twins.

Sequenced sample: PBMCs. All receptors derive from a woman between 18 and 30 years old in good health. CDR3s include the opening cysteine and the closing phenylalanine or tryptophan. D genes are given only for firm matches. Rows give clone size only sometimes, using once, few, many, or a class for an expanded clone.

CDR3nt: TGTGCCACCCCAAGAAGGGGACAGGGGACAGCCAAAAACATTCAGTACTTC
CDR3aa: CATPRRGQGTAKNIQYF
v_gene: TRBV25-1
d_gene: TRBD1
abundance: few
j_gene: TRBJ2-4

CDR3nt: TGTGCCAGCAGTTTAGGGGGGACCCTTTCACCCCTCCACTTT
CDR3aa: CASSLGGTLSPLHF
v_gene: TRBV12-3/TRBV12-4
d_gene: NA
abundance: few
j_gene: TRBJ1-6

CDR3nt: TGCGCCAGCAGCCAAGACGAGGGGGGGATATACAATGAGCAGTTCTTC
CDR3aa: CASSQDEGGIYNEQFF
v_gene: TRBV4-1
d_gene: NA
abundance: NA
j_gene: TRBJ2-1

CDR3nt: TGTGCCACCAGTGACAGAAGACGTGAGCAGTTCTTC
CDR3aa: CATSDRRREQFF
v_gene: TRBV24-1
d_gene: NA
abundance: few
j_gene: TRBJ2-1

CDR3nt: TGTGCCACCAGTGATTCTAGACTAGCCCTGAGCACAGATACGCAGTATTTT
CDR3aa: CATSDSRLALSTDTQYF
v_gene: TRBV24-1
d_gene: TRBD2
abundance: few
j_gene: TRBJ2-3

CDR3nt: TGTGCCAGCAGATTAGATACGGGACAATGGGAAAAACTGTTTTTT
CDR3aa: CASRLDTGQWEKLFF
v_gene: TRBV12-3/TRBV12-4
d_gene: NA
abundance: NA
j_gene: TRBJ1-4

CDR3nt: TGTGCCAGCAGCTTAGGGGCCCGGGAGTTCCACAATGAGCAGTTCTTC
CDR3aa: CASSLGAREFHNEQFF
v_gene: TRBV7-6
d_gene: NA
abundance: few
j_gene: TRBJ2-1

CDR3nt: TGCAGTGCTAGAGATCGTAGGGCTTTCGAAACCTACGAGCAGTACTTC
CDR3aa: CSARDRRAFETYEQYF
v_gene: TRBV20-1
d_gene: NA
abundance: few
j_gene: TRBJ2-7

CDR3nt: TGTGCCAGCAGCCTAGCCGGGGGATATGGAGCTGAAGCTTTCTTT
CDR3aa: CASSLAGGYGAEAFF
v_gene: TRBV7-9
d_gene: NA
abundance: NA
j_gene: TRBJ1-1

CDR3nt: TGTGCCAGCACCACAGGGTTAGAATACGAGCAGTACTTC
CDR3aa: CASTTGLEYEQYF
v_gene: TRBV12-3/TRBV12-4
d_gene: NA
abundance: few
j_gene: TRBJ2-7

CDR3nt: TGTGCCAGCGGCCGGGCGGGAGGGCCGCCCAATGAGCAGTTCTTC
CDR3aa: CASGRAGGPPNEQFF
v_gene: TRBV2
d_gene: TRBD2
abundance: few
j_gene: TRBJ2-1

CDR3nt: TGTGCCACCAGCCCCCCGCCGGGCCCCAGATCTGGAAACACCATATATTTT
CDR3aa: CATSPPPGPRSGNTIYF
v_gene: TRBV15
d_gene: NA
abundance: NA
j_gene: TRBJ1-3

CDR3nt: TGCGCCAGCAGCCATTCATACAGGAGCTCCTATAATTCACCCCTCCACTTT
CDR3aa: CASSHSYRSSYNSPLHF
v_gene: TRBV4-1
d_gene: NA
abundance: NA
j_gene: TRBJ1-6

CDR3nt: TGTGCCAGCAGTGACAACAGGGATCGGTATGGCTACACCTTC
CDR3aa: CASSDNRDRYGYTF
v_gene: TRBV2
d_gene: NA
abundance: NA
j_gene: TRBJ1-2

CDR3nt: TGTGCCAGCAGCTTATGGGCGGGGGCCTACAATGAGCAGTTCTTC
CDR3aa: CASSLWAGAYNEQFF
v_gene: TRBV7-2
d_gene: TRBD2
abundance: few
j_gene: TRBJ2-1

CDR3nt: TGTGCCAGCAGTCCGGACAGATTGACCGGGGAGCTGTTTTTT
CDR3aa: CASSPDRLTGELFF
v_gene: TRBV12-3/TRBV12-4
d_gene: NA
abundance: few
j_gene: TRBJ2-2

CDR3nt: TGTGCCAGCAGCCAAGATCCCCGGCTGGCAGATACGCAGTATTTT
CDR3aa: CASSQDPRLADTQYF
v_gene: TRBV3-1
d_gene: NA
abundance: few
j_gene: TRBJ2-3

CDR3nt: TGTGCCAGCAGCTCCCCGAGGGGACAGGGCGGGACTGAAGCTTTCTTT
CDR3aa: CASSSPRGQGGTEAFF
v_gene: TRBV7-9
d_gene: TRBD1
abundance: few
j_gene: TRBJ1-1

CDR3nt: TGTGCCAGCGCGCCCGGGGGAGGTACTGAAGCTTTCTTT
CDR3aa: CASAPGGGTEAFF
v_gene: TRBV7-9
d_gene: NA
abundance: NA
j_gene: TRBJ1-1

CDR3nt: TGCGCCAGCAGCTTTTACCAGGGAAGCAATGAGCAGTTCTTC
CDR3aa: CASSFYQGSNEQFF
v_gene: TRBV5-1
d_gene: NA
abundance: many
j_gene: TRBJ2-1

CDR3nt: TGTGCCTCCTACACCGGACTAGCGGCTAGCACAGATACGCAGTATTTT
CDR3aa: CASYTGLAASTDTQYF
v_gene: TRBV10-3
d_gene: TRBD2
abundance: few
j_gene: TRBJ2-3

CDR3nt: TGCGCCAGCAGCTTGGAGGCTAGCGGGAGGCGGGAGACCCAGTACTTC
CDR3aa: CASSLEASGRRETQYF
v_gene: TRBV5-1
d_gene: TRBD2
abundance: few
j_gene: TRBJ2-5

CDR3nt: TGCAGTGCTCGCTATTCCCGTAAAACCGACACAGATACGCAGTATTTT
CDR3aa: CSARYSRKTDTDTQYF
v_gene: TRBV20-1
d_gene: NA
abundance: few
j_gene: TRBJ2-3

CDR3nt: TGTGCCAGACCCGGCGCGGGACGCACCGGGGAGCTGTTTTTT
CDR3aa: CARPGAGRTGELFF
v_gene: TRBV7-6
d_gene: NA
abundance: NA
j_gene: TRBJ2-2

CDR3nt: TGTGCCAGCACTGTGCGCTCCTACAATGAGCAGTTCTTC
CDR3aa: CASTVRSYNEQFF
v_gene: TRBV6-1
d_gene: NA
abundance: few
j_gene: TRBJ2-1

CDR3nt: TGTGCCAGCAGCTCAGACAGGATACATTCACCCCTCCACTTT
CDR3aa: CASSSDRIHSPLHF
v_gene: TRBV13
d_gene: NA
abundance: few
j_gene: TRBJ1-6

CDR3nt: TGTGCCAGCAGCGCAACACAGTGGACAGCTTTGAATGAGCAGTTCTTC
CDR3aa: CASSATQWTALNEQFF
v_gene: TRBV7-9
d_gene: NA
abundance: few
j_gene: TRBJ2-1

CDR3nt: TGCAGTGTCCCTCGGGCGGGGGGGCCTATCGATCCTGAGCAGTTCTTC
CDR3aa: CSVPRAGGPIDPEQFF
v_gene: TRBV20-1
d_gene: TRBD2
abundance: many
j_gene: TRBJ2-1

CDR3nt: TGTGCCAGCAGCCTACACAACGTCCACAAGGAGACCCAGTACTTC
CDR3aa: CASSLHNVHKETQYF
v_gene: TRBV11-2
d_gene: NA
abundance: NA
j_gene: TRBJ2-5

CDR3nt: TGTGCCAGCAGCTTGGCGAGGGGGTGGAGCTCCTACGAGCAGTACTTC
CDR3aa: CASSLARGWSSYEQYF
v_gene: TRBV5-5
d_gene: NA
abundance: NA
j_gene: TRBJ2-7

CDR3nt: TGTGCCAACAGGGTACTGCCCGACACCGGGGAGCTGTTTTTT
CDR3aa: CANRVLPDTGELFF
v_gene: TRBV6-1
d_gene: NA
abundance: NA
j_gene: TRBJ2-2